This T cell receptor beta chain was identified in a study of T cell responses to AZD1222 COVID-19 vaccine. Whole-study results and caveats: Reportedly, nearly half the spike-specific TCRs target unmutated variant regions.

Of note for this clone: The antigen is undetermined.

The repertoire was sequenced with immunoSEQ multiplex PCR; TCRdb's copy has only in-frame clones and lacks some. The sample has 110,000 to 150,000 clones; more than 85% are singletons. The trim removed 6 bases at V and 0 bases at J, leaving 14 bases unmatched. This CDR3 is built from 18 residues. CDR1 SGHTA and CDR2 FQGNSA come from the germline V gene. Sample: peripheral blood, taken on day 0 of AZD1222 vaccination. The sequence came from an adult in good health. The chain joins TRBV7-2 to TRBJ2-7; 10 nucleotides agree with TRBD2. The CDR3 coding sequence is TGTGCCAGCAGGCCGTGGGGTAGCGGGGGGTCCCACTCCTACGAGCAGTACTTC. Residues: CASRPWGSGGSHSYEQYF.